The 2 T cell receptor beta chains reported below all come from one sample, sequenced in a study of shared clonotypes between healthy human individuals (dated by TCRdb to 2020 to 2021). The library came from the immunoSEQ multiplex PCR assay. TCRdb took over this immuneACCESS table, retaining in-frame rearrangements with V and J assigned. Such tables are incomplete; in checked studies, under half of the missing clones stem from an unresolved V gene, and the remainder is unexplained. This sample comprises roughly 650,000 clones, around 97% of them detected only once. Around 0.06% of the sample rests with the top ten. The sample comprised naive CD4+ T cells sorted from blood. What the cell subset or site label conveys for this sample: CD45RA+ positively selected. All receptors derive from a woman in her twenties or thirties in good health.

V is TRBV28 and J is TRBJ2-6, with 8 bases identical to TRBD1. Unmatched junction bases numbered 7, after V lost 3 bases and J lost 0 bases. Germline CDR1 and CDR2: MDHEN and SYDVKM. This CDR3 comprises 18 residues. The CDR3 nucleotides are TGTGCCAGCAGTTTCGACAGGGGACATAGCTCTGGGGCCAACGTCCTGACTTTC. Its translation: CASSFDRGHSSGANVLTF.

The J gene is TRBJ1-5, the V gene TRBV28; tentatively, D is TRBD1 (5 bases). V was cut by 3 bases and J by 4 bases, with 19 bases left in between. Germline-derived CDR1 and CDR2 are MDHEN and SYDVKM. The CDR3 totals 17 residues. CDR3 in amino acids: CASSFRSKVPGNQPQHF. Written as DNA, the CDR3 is TGTGCCAGCAGTTTTCGATCTAAGGTGCCAGGGAATCAGCCCCAGCATTTT.